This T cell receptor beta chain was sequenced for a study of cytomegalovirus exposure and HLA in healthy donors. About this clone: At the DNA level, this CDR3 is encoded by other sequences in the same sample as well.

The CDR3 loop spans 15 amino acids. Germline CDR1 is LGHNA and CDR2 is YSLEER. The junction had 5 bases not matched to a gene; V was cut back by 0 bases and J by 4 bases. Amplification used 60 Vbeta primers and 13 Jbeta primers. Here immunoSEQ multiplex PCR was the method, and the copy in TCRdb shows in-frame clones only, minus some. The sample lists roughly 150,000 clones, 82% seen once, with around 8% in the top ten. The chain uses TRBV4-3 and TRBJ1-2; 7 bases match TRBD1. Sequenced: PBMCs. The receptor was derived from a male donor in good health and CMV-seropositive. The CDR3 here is CASSQDRDSLYGYTF. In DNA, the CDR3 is TGCGCCAGCAGCCAAGACCGGGACAGCCTCTATGGCTACACCTTC.